The present TCR beta chain was sequenced within a study of cytomegalovirus exposure and HLA in healthy donors. V dropped 2 bases and J dropped 4 bases, with 11 bases sitting between them. This CDR3 is built from 14 residues. Germline CDR1 and CDR2: ENHRY and SYGVKD. Use of 60 Vbeta and 13 Jbeta primers characterized the PCR. This table comes from immunoSEQ multiplex PCR, and its TCRdb copy is limited to in-frame clones, with some not included. Among under 200,000 clones listed, 65% to 80% were seen once. Remarks on this clone: The antigen is not known.

Whole-study findings and limits: The authors listed 180 or so TCR beta chains as cytomegalovirus-associated.

The source material was PBMCs. This chain connects TRBV10-3 to TRBJ1-1; unclear D gene. This receptor was obtained from a woman in her 40s in good health and CMV-seropositive. In DNA form, the CDR3 reads TGTGCCATCAGTGAGGGACTTCATGCCACTGAAGCTTTCTTT. Amino acid sequence: CAISEGLHATEAFF.